The clone carrying this TCR beta chain has only one observation. Its antigen is still unknown. All patients were treatment-naive before thyroid surgery. In the original analysis: Using the CDR3 differences seen across clinicopathological groups, the authors built a distant-metastasis classifier for papillary thyroid cancer, which was meant to discriminate distant-metastatic patients. TCRdb re-called the PCR reads through MiXCR. Here the V and J calls rest on TCRdb's processing, not on the authors' analysis. The sample lists roughly 13,000 clones, 20% to 30% seen once, with approximately 11% in the top ten. This sample was taken from a study of metastatic and nonmetastatic thyroid tumors. Study-wide context: Repertoires from blood and tumor or nodule tissue of malignant and benign thyroid patients were compared.

Study-level findings and limits: Malignant tumors reportedly showed significantly higher TCR beta diversity than benign nodules in both blood and tumor.

CDR3 length: 17 amino acids. V lost 3 bases to trimming and J lost 6 bases; unmatched junction nucleotides: 15. Germline CDR1 is SGHVS and CDR2 is FQNEAQ. What was sequenced was tumor tissue. The chain couples TRBV7-8 to TRBJ2-3; 7 nucleotides agree with TRBD2. The receptor's source is a female donor with papillary thyroid cancer or a benign thyroid nodule (not recorded which). Some clones in this sample may be carry-over from other donors' samples. CDR3 residues: CASSLGGTAGSSDTQYF. The CDR3 DNA sequence: TGTGCCAGCAGCTTGGGGGGGACTGCCGGGTCGTCGGATACGCAGTATTTT.